This T cell receptor beta chain emerged from a study of blood T cell repertoires in COVID-19. Study-wide background: Spain, Italy and the United States supplied samples that represented acute and convalescent COVID-19.

Original processing methods: Researchers report that nucleated cell counts were estimated from reference gene primer amplification. The data were produced by immunoSEQ multiplex PCR, yet TCRdb's version contains in-frame clones alone and is incomplete. V and J calls and clone size are copied from that table; D and trimming were computed from the DNA. The sample includes 380,000 or so clones, roughly 86% of them seen just once. A single count supports this clone. Symptom resolution, clearance, or two negative PCRs marked the recovered donors of Cohort 3. CDR3 length: 14 residues. The germline gives CDR1 SGHRS, CDR2 YFSETQ. The V gene lost 5 bases and the J gene lost 1 base, with 9 bases spanning the gap.

This receptor was taken from a man aged 25-45 years who had recovered from COVID-19. The J gene is TRBJ2-2, the V gene TRBV5-1; the D gene is possibly TRBD2 (5 bases). The sample was PBMCs or T cells enriched from blood (not recorded which). DNA of the CDR3: TGCGCCAGCAGAGGCGGAGGGAACACCGGGGAGCTGTTTTTT. As protein: CASRGGGNTGELFF.